Each of the 20 T cell receptor beta chains below was sequenced from the same sample in a study of metastatic and nonmetastatic thyroid tumors (dated by TCRdb to the early 2020s). No treatment had been received by any patient before thyroid surgery. The library was prepared using PCR. Sequencing instrument: Illumina HiSeq 4000. Using fastp trimming at Q25 and MiXCR clonotype assembly, TCRdb reanalyzed the public sequencing data and kept in-frame beta chains. This sample holds around 22,000 clones; 35% to 45% were observed only once. Approximately 21% of the sample is taken by the ten largest. The material sequenced was blood. The receptors were sampled from a male donor with papillary thyroid cancer or a benign thyroid nodule (not recorded which). Some clones in this sample may be carry-over from other donors' samples.

The chain has TRBV11-2 and TRBJ1-1; tentative D call: TRBD1 (5 bases). CDR1 is SGHAT and CDR2 is FQNNGV in the germline V gene. This CDR3 comprises 15 residues. V dropped 0 bases and J dropped 1 base, with 9 bases sitting between them. In nucleotides, the CDR3 is TGTGCCAGCAGCTTAGATCCCGGGGGGAACACTGAAGCTTTCTTT. It codes for CASSLDPGGNTEAFF. Full variable domain (missing parts from reference TRBV11-2 and TRBJ1-1): EAGVAQSPRYKIIEKRQSVAFWCNPISGHATLYWYQQILGQGPKLLIQFQNNGVVDDSQLPKDRFSAERLKGVDSTLKIQPAKLEDSAVYLCASSLDPGGNTEAFFGQGTRLTVV.

This clone was seen a few times. V gene TRBV6-8 combines with J gene TRBJ1-1, with a possible D match to TRBD1 (6 bases). V lost 2 bases and J 1 base, leaving 8 bases between the germline ends. The CDR3 totals 14 residues. Germline V CDR1 and CDR2: MNHGY, SAAAGT. CDR3 amino acids: CASSYGGGNTEAFF. CDR3 nucleotides: TGTGCCAGCAGTTACGGGGGCGGGAACACTGAAGCTTTCTTT.

The CDR3 DNA is TGTGCCAGCAGTTACTCGGCCGGAAAATTCTCCTACGAGCAGTACTTC. This sequence encodes CASSYSAGKFSYEQYF. V gene TRBV6-6 combines with J gene TRBJ2-7; no definite D call. The ends were cut back, 0 bases at V and 0 bases at J, with 12 bases in the middle. This CDR3 region has 16 residues. Germline values: CDR1 MNHNY, CDR2 SVGAGI (reference sequence).

This chain uses TRBV20-1 with TRBJ2-7; 10 bases fit TRBD2. Germline CDR1 DFQATT, CDR2 SNEGSKA (reference sequence). Trimming took 6 bases from V and 2 from J; bases not matched to a gene: 10. The CDR3 length is 15 residues. The chain's CDR3 is CSAIPSGSSTYEQYF. The CDR3 DNA reads as TGCAGTGCGATCCCTAGCGGGAGTTCAACCTACGAGCAGTACTTC.

There are a few counts of this clone. V is TRBV6-2 or TRBV6-3 and J is TRBJ1-1; 9 nucleotides agree with TRBD1. V trimming: 4 bases; J trimming: 1 base; junction bases outside the gene matches: 4. This CDR3 contains 15 residues. Germline CDR1 is MNHEY and CDR2 is SVGEGT. CDR3 sequence (DNA): TGTGCCAGCAGTTCACAGGGGGCCCAGAACACTGAAGCTTTCTTT. Protein product: CASSSQGAQNTEAFF.

This clone rates as medium-sized. V and J are TRBV3-1 and TRBJ2-7; TRBD1 agrees at 7 bases. This CDR3 has 12 amino acids. J lost 4 bases, V lost 4 bases, and 1 base had no gene match. Germline CDR1 reads LGHDT; CDR2 reads YNNKEL (reference sequence). CDR3 loop: CASSRDSYEQYF. In DNA form, the CDR3 reads TGTGCCAGCAGCCGGGACAGTTACGAGCAGTACTTC.

V is TRBV18 and J is TRBJ1-3; perhaps TRBD1 as D (5 bases). The CDR3 spans 14 residues. CDR1 and CDR2 from the germline V gene are KGHSH and LQKENI. Trimming pared 3 bases from V and 4 bases from J, leaving 10 bases between. CDR3 DNA sequence: TGTGCCAGCTCACCCGAGGGGCCGGGAAACACCATATATTTT. Its translation: CASSPEGPGNTIYF.

A few counts support this clone. The chain combines TRBV11-1 with TRBJ1-2; D not certain. CDR1 is SGHAT, CDR2 FQDESV, per germline (reference sequence). The CDR3 has 17 residues. The ends were cut back, 3 bases at V and 1 base at J, with 18 bases in the middle. DNA for the CDR3: TGTGCCAGCAGCTTCCCGACAAGAGTATACGATAACTATGGCTACACCTTC. Translated: CASSFPTRVYDNYGYTF.

This clone was seen ten or more times. The chain recombines TRBV18 with TRBJ2-7; D is possibly TRBD1 (5 bases). CDR1 KGHSH and CDR2 LQKENI come from the germline V gene. Trimming took 3 bases from V and 6 from J, leaving 12 bases between them. This CDR3 comprises 13 residues. CDR3 in amino acids: CASSPGRDSEQYF. In DNA form, the CDR3 reads TGTGCCAGCTCACCGGGCAGGGATAGCGAGCAGTACTTC. Filled out from reference TRBV18 and TRBJ2-7, the complete variable domain reads NAGVMQNPRHLVRRRGQEARLRCSPMKGHSHVYWYRQLPEEGLKFMVYLQKENIIDESGMPKERFSAEFPKEGPSILRIQQVVRGDSAAYFCASSPGRDSEQYFGPGTRLTVT.

This clone has only a few counts. The V and J genes are TRBV12-3 or TRBV12-4 and TRBJ2-1; 13 bases are shared with TRBD2. The length of the CDR3 is 15 residues. Trimming at V came to 5 bases and at J to 6 bases, leaving 4 bases not matched to a gene. The CDR3 here is CASSPGTSGVNEQFF. In nucleotides, the CDR3 is TGTGCCAGCAGTCCCGGGACTAGCGGGGTCAATGAGCAGTTCTTC.

This clone has ten or more counts. This chain uses TRBV19 with TRBJ1-2; D ambiguous. V was clipped by 3 bases and J by 5 bases, with 13 bases between them. The CDR3 is 14 residues long. Germline CDR1 reads LNHDA; CDR2 reads SQIVND (reference sequence). CDR3 in amino acids: CASSMVSELYGYTF. The CDR3, as DNA: TGTGCCAGTAGTATGGTGTCGGAGCTATATGGCTACACCTTC.

The sample holds a few counts of this clone. V gene TRBV15 combines with J gene TRBJ1-2; D is unclear. With 3 bases removed from V and 8 bases from J, the gap between germline ends came to 10 bases. The germline gives CDR1 LNHNV, CDR2 YYDKDF (reference sequence). The CDR3 extends over 12 amino acids. CDR3 residues: CATSSGQQGYTF. DNA for the CDR3: TGTGCCACCAGCAGCGGTCAACAGGGCTACACCTTC.

V usage is TRBV24-1 and J usage is TRBJ2-1; D is ambiguous. CDR1 and CDR2 from the germline V gene are KGHDR and SFDVKD. The CDR3 runs 13 residues. V was pared by 1 base and J by 4 bases, with 4 bases between. CDR3 coding DNA: TGTGCCACCAGTGATTTTAGATACAATGAGCAGTTCTTC. Protein: CATSDFRYNEQFF.

This chain joins TRBV20-1 and TRBJ2-7; D might be TRBD1 or TRBD2, each matching 5 bases. The CDR3 is made up of 14 amino acids. Trimming took off 3 bases at V and 4 bases at J, with 16 bases between the two ends. Germline CDR1 and CDR2: DFQATT and SNEGSKA (reference sequence). The CDR3 bases are TGCAGTGCTAGGGACCTTGAGGGGTATTACGAGCAGTACTTC. Its translation: CSARDLEGYYEQYF.

This clone is judged medium-sized. The chain recombines TRBV10-3 with TRBJ2-7; no clear D gene. This CDR3 is 14 amino acids long. The germline CDR1 and CDR2 sequences are ENHRY and SYGVKD. V dropped 3 bases and J dropped 2 bases, with 11 bases sitting between them. The CDR3 protein is CAISDHVLPYEQYF. CDR3 bases: TGTGCCATCAGTGACCACGTATTACCCTACGAGCAGTACTTC.

The rearrangement joins TRBV11-2 to TRBJ2-2, with 8 bases matching TRBD2. V lost 4 bases and J lost 6; bases outside the gene matches: 10. The CDR3 length is 16 residues. Per the germline V gene, CDR1 is SGHAT and CDR2 is FQNNGV. The CDR3 spells CASSSPGLGGAGELFF. CDR3 nucleotide sequence: TGTGCCAGCAGCTCTCCGGGACTAGGAGGCGCCGGGGAGCTGTTTTTT.

Concerning this clone itself: A much larger clone is a single base away; this may be a read error. The genes are TRBV5-1 and TRBJ2-7; 9 positions agree with TRBD2. This CDR3 is built from 15 residues. Germline lookup yields CDR1 SGHRS and CDR2 YFSETQ. The CDR3 DNA reads TGCGCCAGCAGCGCAGCGGGGGGCCTCTTCTACGAGCACTACTTC. It codes for CASSAAGGLFYEHYF. Full variable domain (remainder filled in from reference TRBV5-1 and TRBJ2-7): KAGVTQTPRYLIKTRGQQVTLSCSPISGHRSVSWYQQTPGQGLQFLFEYFSETQRNKGNFPGRFSGRQFSNSRSEMNVSTLELGDSALYLCASSAAGGLFYEHYFGPGTRLTVT.

The chain uses TRBV30 and TRBJ2-3; no firm D call. The CDR3 covers 14 residues. Germline V CDR1 and CDR2: GTSNPN, SVGIG (reference sequence). The V end was cut by 3 bases, the J end by 2 bases, with 12 bases between. The CDR3 DNA reads as TGTGCCTGGAGCGGTCCGGCGGACACAGATACGCAGTATTTT. Translated, it gives CAWSGPADTDTQYF.

Sample share makes this clone medium-sized (0.01 to 0.1%). The chain is built from TRBV20-1 and TRBJ1-1; weak D call: TRBD1 (5 bases). The germline CDR1 and CDR2 sequences are DFQATT and SNEGSKA (reference sequence). CDR3 length: 14 amino acids. V lost 6 bases and J 3 bases, leaving 17 bases between the germline ends. The CDR3 DNA follows: TGCAGTGCCATGGAGGGGTTCAGGGACACTGAAGCTTTCTTT. It encodes CSAMEGFRDTEAFF.

This sequence joins TRBV18 and TRBJ2-1, with D perhaps matching TRBD1 (6 bases). The CDR3 length is 10 residues. V lost 5 bases, J lost 11 bases, and 7 bases lay in between. Per germline, CDR1 KGHSH and CDR2 LQKENI. DNA of the CDR3: TGTGCCAGCTCAGGGACAAAGCAGTTCTTC. The encoded protein is CASSGTKQFF.